Below, 17 T cell receptor beta chains from the same sample are listed, as sequenced in a study of OX40 agonist ivuxolimab in advanced cancers. Sequencing used immunoSEQ multiplex PCR; TCRdb keeps in-frame clones, though not all of them. The profile shows fewer than 85,000 clones, about nine tenths of them singletons. Specimen: CD4+ or CD8+ T cells sorted from blood, collected in a trial of the OX40 agonist ivuxolimab. The receptors shown here come from an adult with an advanced solid tumor such as melanoma, head and neck, liver or kidney cancer.

There are a few counts of this clone. The identical CDR3 is also encoded by other nucleotide sequences in the sample. V and J are TRBV7-3 and TRBJ1-1; tentatively, D is TRBD1 (5 bases). The germline V gene encodes CDR1 SGHTA and CDR2 FQGTGA. Trimming stripped 2 bases from V and 3 bases from J, with 7 bases between. The CDR3 contains 13 residues. The CDR3 is CASSLQGDTEAFF. CDR3 nucleotide sequence: TGTGCCAGCAGCTTACAGGGCGACACTGAAGCTTTCTTT.

The sample holds a few counts of this clone. This chain joins TRBV2 and TRBJ1-5; the D gene is possibly TRBD1 (5 bases). The CDR3 loop spans 12 amino acids. The V gene's germline CDR1 is SNHLY and CDR2 FYNNEI. Trimming stripped 3 bases from V and 5 bases from J, with 5 bases between. CDR3 region: CASSDRDQPQHF. The CDR3 DNA is TGTGCCAGCAGTGACAGGGATCAGCCCCAGCATTTT.

There are a few counts of this clone. The chain links TRBV10-3 to TRBJ1-1; a weak D match, TRBD1 (5 bases). The CDR3 is 12 amino acids. CDR1 and CDR2 (germline): ENHRY, SYGVKD. V lost 10 bases and J lost 5, with 14 bases in between. The CDR3 region is CASRWGETEAFF. The CDR3 region has the DNA TGTGCCAGCCGGTGGGGCGAGACTGAAGCTTTCTTT.

The J gene is TRBJ1-1, the V gene TRBV5-6; D is undetermined. In germline, CDR1 is SGHDT, CDR2 YYEEEE. The CDR3 consists of 13 residues. The ends were cut back, 3 bases at V and 4 bases at J, with 10 bases in the middle. CDR3 bases: TGTGCCAGCAGCTCCGGTGTGGGCACTGAAGCTTTCTTT. Its protein is CASSSGVGTEAFF.

The chain joins TRBV6-5 to TRBJ1-1; 12 nucleotides align to TRBD1. Trimming cost V 6 bases and J 8 bases; bases outside gene matches: 7. The CDR3 loop spans 14 amino acids. Germline V gene data show CDR1 as MNHEY and CDR2 as SVGAGI. CDR3 coding DNA: TGTGCCAGCAGCAAGGGACAGGGGGCCGAAGAAGCTTTCTTT. This translates into CASSKGQGAEEAFF.

The CDR3 coding sequence is TGCGCCAGCAGCTTGGCTTTAGCGGGAGATTCCACAGATACGCAGTATTTT. Protein sequence: CASSLALAGDSTDTQYF. V and J are TRBV5-1 and TRBJ2-3; 9 bases fit TRBD2. Germline V gives CDR1 SGHRS, CDR2 YFSETQ. This CDR3 has 17 amino acids. V shed 0 bases, J shed 2 bases, and the junction held 7 bases outside the gene matches.

The gene calls are TRBV6-1 and TRBJ1-5; unclear D gene. The CDR3 runs to 12 residues. Germline assignment: CDR1 MNHNS and CDR2 SASEGT. Trimming took off 3 bases at V and 6 bases at J, with 6 bases between the two ends. The CDR3 DNA sequence: TGTGCCAGCAGTGATTGGGGTCAGCCCCAGCATTTT. This sequence encodes CASSDWGQPQHF.

The J gene is TRBJ2-5, the V gene TRBV9; tentatively, D is TRBD1 (5 bases). Germline values: CDR1 SGDLS, CDR2 YYNGEE. V lost 1 base and J lost 2, with 9 bases in between. The CDR3 is 14 amino acids. The CDR3 sequence is CASSVTPGQETQYF. The CDR3, as DNA: TGTGCCAGCAGCGTAACTCCAGGGCAAGAGACCCAGTACTTC.

The chain is built from TRBV30 and TRBJ2-5; perhaps TRBD2 as D (6 bases). This CDR3 has 16 residues. Trimming left V 1 base short and J 5 bases short, with 20 bases between. Germline CDR1 is GTSNPN and CDR2 is SVGIG (reference sequence). This CDR3 reads CAWSGVAESSGETQYF. The CDR3 coding sequence is TGTGCCTGGAGTGGGGTAGCGGAGTCTTCTGGGGAGACCCAGTACTTC.

Here the CDR3 DNA reads TGTGCCAGCAGCTCCTCAGGGGGCGCAAGGAATGAAAAACTGTTTTTT. This codes for CASSSSGGARNEKLFF. The chain joins TRBV9 to TRBJ1-4, with 8 bases identical to TRBD1. This CDR3 spans 16 amino acids. The V gene end was trimmed by 4 bases and the J gene end by 5 bases; junction bases not matched to a gene: 10. Germline CDR1 reads SGDLS; CDR2 reads YYNGEE.

The genes are TRBV19 and TRBJ1-3; 11 bases are shared with TRBD1. CDR1 and CDR2 from the germline V gene are LNHDA and SQIVND (reference sequence). The V and J ends lost 6 bases and 1 base, in that order; junction bases with no gene match: 2. The CDR3 is made up of 15 amino acids. In nucleotides, the CDR3 is TGTGCCAGTAGGGACAGGGGGCTATCTGGAAACACCATATATTTT. Encoded protein: CASRDRGLSGNTIYF.

V usage is TRBV7-8 and J usage is TRBJ1-4; D remains unclear. This CDR3 is 13 amino acids long. With 1 base removed from V and 8 bases from J, the gap between germline ends came to 8 bases. The V gene's germline CDR1 is SGHVS and CDR2 FQNEAQ. The CDR3: CASSLGREEKLFF. The CDR3, as DNA: TGTGCCAGCAGCTTAGGACGAGAGGAAAAACTGTTTTTT.

This chain links TRBV5-1 with TRBJ1-3; D remains ambiguous. Trimming stripped 4 bases from V and 4 bases from J, with 12 bases between. This CDR3 region has 14 residues. CDR1 and CDR2 from the germline V gene are SGHRS and YFSETQ. In DNA form, the CDR3 reads TGCGCCAGCAGCATATCAGGAGGGGGAAACACCATATATTTT. This sequence encodes CASSISGGGNTIYF.

V is TRBV5-8 and J is TRBJ2-3; unclear D gene. Trimming cost V 7 bases and J 6 bases, with 15 bases left between them. Germline V gene lookup returns CDR1 SGHTS and CDR2 YDEGEE. The CDR3 loop spans 13 amino acids. CDR3 amino acids: CASPGKGRDTQYF. CDR3 in DNA: TGTGCCAGCCCTGGGAAAGGGCGGGATACGCAGTATTTT.

This rearrangement joins TRBV18 to TRBJ2-7; 8 nucleotides match TRBD1. J gave up 2 bases and V 3 bases, and 6 bases lay outside the gene matches. CDR3 length: 15 amino acids. CDR1 KGHSH and CDR2 LQKENI come from the germline V gene. CDR3 in DNA: TGTGCCAGCTCACCTTCCGGGACAGGCCCCTACGAGCAGTACTTC. Protein: CASSPSGTGPYEQYF. Filled out from reference TRBV18 and TRBJ2-7, the complete variable domain reads NAGVMQNPRHLVRRRGQEARLRCSPMKGHSHVYWYRQLPEEGLKFMVYLQKENIIDESGMPKERFSAEFPKEGPSILRIQQVVRGDSAAYFCASSPSGTGPYEQYFGPGTRLTVT.

This clone was found once. The chain's CDR3 is CASSEGHRQYF. The CDR3 DNA sequence: TGTGCCAGCAGTGAAGGCCACCGCCAGTACTTC. This rearrangement joins TRBV6-1 to TRBJ2-7; no firm D call. There are 11 residues in the CDR3. CDR1 MNHNS and CDR2 SASEGT come from the germline V gene. V was shortened by 1 base and J by 10 bases, with 8 bases between the two germline ends.

The rearrangement joins TRBV9 to TRBJ1-2; no reliable D call. CDR3 size: 12 residues. In germline, CDR1 is SGDLS, CDR2 YYNGEE. V was cut by 7 bases and J by 0 bases, with 7 bases left in between. The CDR3 loop is CASWRANYGYTF. In DNA, the CDR3 is TGTGCCAGCTGGCGGGCTAACTATGGCTACACCTTC.